A single sample is the source of the 9 T cell receptor beta chains below, sequenced in a study of blood T cells in healthy people across ages. The second PCR ran about 6 to 12 cycles with a sample-barcoded 5' primer and J-beta primers. One entry per CDR3 protein, called by TCRdb with MiXCR from the 5' RACE reads. This table has approximately 1.5 million distinct CDR3 sequences, around 35% appearing once. Sequenced material: blood. The origin of the receptors is a woman aged 25 to 39 in good health.

The chain joins TRBV21-1 to TRBJ2-7; TRBD1 is the table's D call and was not checked against the DNA. TRBV21-1 is a recognized pseudogene. The CDR3 runs to 15 residues. CDR3 residues: CANSALVGVPYEQYF. CDR3 in DNA: TGTGCCAACAGCGCCCTGGTGGGGGTTCCCTACGAGCAGTACTTC.

This clonotype came up a few times. The chain uses TRBV12-3 or TRBV12-4 and TRBJ2-7; 7 positions match TRBD1. The CDR3 runs 12 residues. Losses at the gene ends were 6 bases for V and 4 bases for J; bases not matched to a gene: 3. The CDR3 loop is CASRGTDYEQYF. The CDR3 nucleotides are TGTGCCAGCAGGGGGACAGATTACGAGCAGTACTTC.

This clonotype appeared many times. The genes are TRBV28 and TRBJ1-5, with 8 positions matching TRBD1. V lost 8 bases and J lost 6; bases outside the gene matches: 12. Germline CDR1 reads MDHEN; CDR2 reads SYDVKM. The CDR3 is 15 amino acids. CDR3 in amino acids: CASVTGQGWSQPQHF. As DNA, the CDR3 is TGTGCCAGCGTAACTGGACAGGGATGGAGTCAGCCCCAGCATTTT. The full variable domain, its missing parts supplied by reference TRBV28 and TRBJ1-5, is DVKVTQSSRYLVKRTGEKVFLECVQDMDHENMFWYRQDPGLGLRLIYFSYDVKMKEKGDIPEGYSVSREKKERFSLILESASTNQTSMYLCASVTGQGWSQPQHFGDGTRLSIL.

The chain has TRBV27 and TRBJ2-1, with TRBD2 identical over 9 bases. The ends lost 6 bases at V and 7 bases at J; junction bases unmatched: 10. Germline CDR1 and CDR2: MNHEY and SMNVEV (reference sequence). This CDR3 has 15 residues. The CDR3 bases are TGTGCCAGCAGAGCTTCTAGCGGGATTGTTAATGAGCAGTTCTTC. It translates to CASRASSGIVNEQFF.

This clonotype was picked up a small number of times. The rearrangement links TRBV7-9 to TRBJ2-1; D uncertain. The CDR3 sequence is 15 residues long. The germline V gene has CDR1 SEHNR and CDR2 FQNEAQ (reference sequence). V lost 0 bases and J 5 bases, leaving 11 bases between the germline ends. The CDR3 reads CASSLARGGDNEQFF. CDR3 sequence (DNA): TGTGCCAGCAGCTTAGCCCGTGGCGGAGACAATGAGCAGTTCTTC.

A word on this clonotype: This may be a read error: a much more frequent sequence differs by one nucleotide. This chain connects TRBV29-1 to TRBJ2-7; D may match TRBD1 or TRBD2 (6 bases each). The DNA end is a closer match to TRBJ2-4, so the J assignment may be wrong. CDR1 SQVTM and CDR2 ANQGSEA come from the germline V gene. This CDR3 is built from 12 residues. The CDR3 coding sequence is TGCAGCGCAACGGGGGCAGGAAACATTCAGTACTTC. This gives the protein CSATGAGNIQYF.

This clonotype was counted a few times. J is TRBJ2-1 and V is TRBV20-1; D uncertain. CDR3 length: 16 amino acids. In germline, CDR1 is DFQATT, CDR2 SNEGSKA (reference sequence). V gave up 1 base and J gave up 0 bases, with 13 bases separating them. Here the CDR3 reads CSARATTPSSYNEQFF. CDR3 nucleotide sequence: TGCAGTGCTAGAGCTACGACTCCAAGCTCCTACAATGAGCAGTTCTTC.

The chain is built from TRBV15 and TRBJ1-1; the D is unclear. CDR1 is LNHNV, CDR2 YYDKDF, per germline (reference sequence). There are 14 residues in the CDR3. V was clipped by 5 bases and J by 5 bases, with 15 bases between them. In DNA form, the CDR3 reads TGTGCCACCAGCCCAAGAATGGGAGGTACTGAAGCTTTCTTT. It codes for CATSPRMGGTEAFF. Based on the CDR3 plus reference TRBV15 and TRBJ1-1, the full variable domain is DAMVIQNPRYQVTQFGKPVTLSCSQTLNHNVMYWYQQKSSQAPKLLFHYYDKDFNNEADTPDNFQSRRPNTSFCFLDIRSPGLGDTAMYLCATSPRMGGTEAFFGQGTRLTVV.

V and J are TRBV27 and TRBJ1-6, with a weak D call TRBD1 (5 bases). Germline V CDR1 and CDR2: MNHEY, SMNVEV (reference sequence). The V and J ends lost 8 bases and 7 bases respectively, with 12 bases between them. The CDR3 covers 13 residues. CDR3 residues: CASRGTTNSPLHF. In DNA, the CDR3 is TGTGCCAGCCGCGGGACCACCAATTCACCCCTCCACTTT.